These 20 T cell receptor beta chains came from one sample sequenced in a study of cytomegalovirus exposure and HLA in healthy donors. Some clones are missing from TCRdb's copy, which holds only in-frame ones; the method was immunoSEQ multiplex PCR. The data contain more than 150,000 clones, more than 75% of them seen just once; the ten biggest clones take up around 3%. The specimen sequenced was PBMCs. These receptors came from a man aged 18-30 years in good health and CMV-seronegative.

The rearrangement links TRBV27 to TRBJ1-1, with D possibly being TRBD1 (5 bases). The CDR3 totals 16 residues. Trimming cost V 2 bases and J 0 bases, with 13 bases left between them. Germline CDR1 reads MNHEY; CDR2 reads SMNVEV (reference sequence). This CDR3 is CASSLVPTGMNTEAFF. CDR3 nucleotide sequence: TGTGCCAGCAGTTTAGTCCCCACAGGTATGAACACTGAAGCTTTCTTT.

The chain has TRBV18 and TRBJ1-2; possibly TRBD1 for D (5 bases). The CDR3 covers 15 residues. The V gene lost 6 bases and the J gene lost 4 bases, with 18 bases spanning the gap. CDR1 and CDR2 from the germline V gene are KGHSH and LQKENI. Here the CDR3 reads CASSPATDTVYGYTF. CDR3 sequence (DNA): TGTGCCAGCTCGCCGGCCACGGACACGGTCTATGGCTACACCTTC.

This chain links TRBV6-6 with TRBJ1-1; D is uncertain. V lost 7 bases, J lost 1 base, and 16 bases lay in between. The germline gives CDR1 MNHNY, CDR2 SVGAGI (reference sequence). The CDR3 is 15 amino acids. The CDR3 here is CASTSSGKANTEAFF. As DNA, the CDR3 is TGTGCCAGCACATCGAGCGGGAAGGCGAACACTGAAGCTTTCTTT.

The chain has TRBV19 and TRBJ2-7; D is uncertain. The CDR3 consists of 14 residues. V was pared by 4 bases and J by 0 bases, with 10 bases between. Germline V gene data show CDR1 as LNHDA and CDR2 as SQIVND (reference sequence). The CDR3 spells CASSKVWSSYEQYF. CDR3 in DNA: TGTGCCAGTAGTAAGGTATGGAGCTCCTACGAGCAGTACTTC.

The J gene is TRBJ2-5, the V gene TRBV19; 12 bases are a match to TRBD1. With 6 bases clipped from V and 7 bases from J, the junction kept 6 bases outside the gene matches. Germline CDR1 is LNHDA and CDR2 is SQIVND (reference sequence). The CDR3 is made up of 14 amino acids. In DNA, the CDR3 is TGTGCCAGTAGCAGGGACAGGGGGCGTGGGACCCAGTACTTC. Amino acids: CASSRDRGRGTQYF.

The CDR3 nucleotides are TGTGCCAGCAGCTGGACACAGGGGCCCAATCAGCCCCAGCATTTT. Residues: CASSWTQGPNQPQHF. The chain couples TRBV5-8 to TRBJ1-5; TRBD1 aligns across 7 bases. CDR1 SGHTS and CDR2 YDEGEE come from the germline V gene. The V gene end was trimmed by 3 bases and the J gene end by 3 bases; junction bases not matched to a gene: 6. The CDR3 has 15 residues.

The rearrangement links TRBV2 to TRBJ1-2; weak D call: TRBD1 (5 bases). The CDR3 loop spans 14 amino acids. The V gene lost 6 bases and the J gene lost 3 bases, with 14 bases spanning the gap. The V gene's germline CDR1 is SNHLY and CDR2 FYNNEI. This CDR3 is CASRRQPVDYGYTF. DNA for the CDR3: TGTGCCAGCAGGCGACAGCCCGTCGACTATGGCTACACCTTC.

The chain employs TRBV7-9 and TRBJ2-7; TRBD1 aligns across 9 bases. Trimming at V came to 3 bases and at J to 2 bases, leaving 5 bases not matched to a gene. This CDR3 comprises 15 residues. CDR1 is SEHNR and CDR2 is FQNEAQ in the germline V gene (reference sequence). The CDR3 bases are TGTGCCAGCAGCTTCAACAGGGGGCCGACCTACGAGCAGTACTTC. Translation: CASSFNRGPTYEQYF.

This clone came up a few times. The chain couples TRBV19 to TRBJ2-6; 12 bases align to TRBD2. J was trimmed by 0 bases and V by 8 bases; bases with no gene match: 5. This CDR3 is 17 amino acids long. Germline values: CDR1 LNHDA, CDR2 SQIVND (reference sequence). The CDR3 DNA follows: TGTGCCAGTGCCGGGACTAGCGGGTTCTCTGGGGCCAACGTCCTGACTTTC. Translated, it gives CASAGTSGFSGANVLTF.

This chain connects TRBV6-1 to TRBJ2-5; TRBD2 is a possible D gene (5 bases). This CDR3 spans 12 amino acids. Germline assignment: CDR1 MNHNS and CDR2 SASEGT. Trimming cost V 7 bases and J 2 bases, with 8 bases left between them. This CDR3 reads CASNSGQETQYF. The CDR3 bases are TGTGCCAGCAATTCGGGGCAAGAGACCCAGTACTTC.

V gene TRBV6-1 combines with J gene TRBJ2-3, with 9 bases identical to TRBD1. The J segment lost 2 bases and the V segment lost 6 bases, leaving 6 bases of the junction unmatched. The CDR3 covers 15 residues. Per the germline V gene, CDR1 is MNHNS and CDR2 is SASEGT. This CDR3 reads CASRVGQGNTDTQYF. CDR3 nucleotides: TGTGCCAGCAGAGTTGGACAGGGGAACACAGATACGCAGTATTTT.

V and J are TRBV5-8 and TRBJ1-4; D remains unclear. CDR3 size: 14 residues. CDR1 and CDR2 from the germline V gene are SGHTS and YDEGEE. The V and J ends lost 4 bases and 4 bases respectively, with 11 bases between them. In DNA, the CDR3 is TGTGCCAGCAGCCTGACTGAAAGTAATGAAAAACTGTTTTTT. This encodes CASSLTESNEKLFF.

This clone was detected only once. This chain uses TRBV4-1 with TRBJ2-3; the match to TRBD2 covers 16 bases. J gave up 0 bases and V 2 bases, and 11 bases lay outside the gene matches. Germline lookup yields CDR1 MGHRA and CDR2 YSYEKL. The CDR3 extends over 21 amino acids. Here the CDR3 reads CASSQFPTGTSGRESTDTQYF. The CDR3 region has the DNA TGCGCCAGCAGCCAATTCCCGACCGGGACTAGCGGGAGGGAAAGCACAGATACGCAGTATTTT.

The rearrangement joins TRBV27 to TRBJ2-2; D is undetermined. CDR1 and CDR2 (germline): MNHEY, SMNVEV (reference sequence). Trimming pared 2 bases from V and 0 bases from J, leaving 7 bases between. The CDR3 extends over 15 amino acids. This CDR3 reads CASSLTNTNTGELFF. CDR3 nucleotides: TGTGCCAGCAGTTTAACGAACACGAACACCGGGGAGCTGTTTTTT.

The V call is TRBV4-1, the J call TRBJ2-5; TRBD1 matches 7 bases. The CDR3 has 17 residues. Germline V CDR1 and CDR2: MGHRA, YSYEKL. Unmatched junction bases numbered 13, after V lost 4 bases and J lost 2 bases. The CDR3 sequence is CASSPKGSGTEQETQYF. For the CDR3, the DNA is TGCGCCAGCAGCCCAAAAGGAAGTGGGACAGAACAAGAGACCCAGTACTTC.

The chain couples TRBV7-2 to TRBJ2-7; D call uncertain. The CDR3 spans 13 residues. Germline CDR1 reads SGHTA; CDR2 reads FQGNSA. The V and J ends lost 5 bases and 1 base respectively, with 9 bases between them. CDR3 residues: CASSPRHSYEQYV. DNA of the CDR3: TGTGCCAGCAGCCCCAGACATTCCTACGAGCAGTACGTC.

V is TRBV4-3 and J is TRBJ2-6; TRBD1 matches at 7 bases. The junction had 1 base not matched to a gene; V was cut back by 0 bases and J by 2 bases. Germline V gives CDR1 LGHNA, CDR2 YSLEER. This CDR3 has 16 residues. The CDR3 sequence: CASSQEGTAGANVLTF. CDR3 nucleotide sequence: TGCGCCAGCAGCCAAGAAGGGACAGCTGGGGCCAACGTCCTGACTTTC.

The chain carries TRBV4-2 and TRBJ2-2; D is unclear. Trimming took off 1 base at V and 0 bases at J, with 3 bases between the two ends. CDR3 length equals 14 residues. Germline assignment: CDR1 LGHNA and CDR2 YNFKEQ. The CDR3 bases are TGTGCCAGCAGCCAAGGGCCGAACACCGGGGAGCTGTTTTTT. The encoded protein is CASSQGPNTGELFF.

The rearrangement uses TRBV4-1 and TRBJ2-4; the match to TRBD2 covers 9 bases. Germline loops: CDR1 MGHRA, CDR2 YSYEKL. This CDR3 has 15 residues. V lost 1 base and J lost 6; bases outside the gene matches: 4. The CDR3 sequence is CASSQVSSGRNIQYF. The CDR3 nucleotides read TGCGCCAGCAGCCAAGTCAGTAGCGGGAGAAACATTCAGTACTTC.

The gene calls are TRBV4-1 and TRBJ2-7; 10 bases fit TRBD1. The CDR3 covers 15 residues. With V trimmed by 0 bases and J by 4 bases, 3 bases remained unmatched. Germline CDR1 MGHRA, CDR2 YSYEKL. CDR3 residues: CASSQDWTGGYEQYV. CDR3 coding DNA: TGCGCCAGCAGCCAAGATTGGACAGGGGGGTACGAGCAGTACGTC.